The 20 T cell receptor beta chains reported below all come from one sample, sequenced in a study of T-cell memory formation after mild COVID-19. One entry per CDR3 protein, called by TCRdb with MiXCR from the 5' RACE reads. The sample carries around 340,000 distinct CDR3 sequences, roughly an eighth recorded once. Sequenced sample: PBMCs or a T cell subset sorted from them (not recorded which). These receptors were collected from a man younger than 35 who had mild COVID-19 (a few samples of this study predate the infection). Cell type and time point are not known.

This clonotype was recorded many times. The chain links TRBV5-1 to TRBJ1-1; 9 bases agree with TRBD1. Per the germline V gene, CDR1 is SGHRS and CDR2 is YFSETQ. CDR3 length equals 13 residues. With 5 bases clipped from V and 11 bases from J, the junction kept 10 bases outside the gene matches. CDR3 loop: CASRPGQGWGAFF. In nucleotides, the CDR3 is TGCGCCAGCAGACCGGGACAGGGATGGGGGGCTTTCTTT.

This clonotype was seen a few times. The chain is built from TRBV4-1 and TRBJ2-2; possible D gene TRBD2, 6 bases. The CDR3 totals 16 residues. The germline V gene encodes CDR1 MGHRA and CDR2 YSYEKL. V lost 1 base and J 4 bases, leaving 13 bases between the germline ends. CDR3 loop: CASSQGKGLSTGELFF. The CDR3 DNA sequence: TGCGCCAGCAGCCAAGGAAAGGGACTGAGCACCGGGGAGCTGTTTTTT.

This clonotype was seen more than once but under ten times. The gene calls are TRBV5-6 and TRBJ2-7; a possible D gene is TRBD2 (5 bases). There are 14 residues in the CDR3. Germline loops: CDR1 SGHDT, CDR2 YYEEEE. The V end lost 2 bases, the J end lost 0 bases, and 9 bases lay between the germline ends. The CDR3 protein is CASSFAGSSYEQYV. The CDR3 DNA reads as TGTGCCAGCAGCTTTGCTGGGAGCTCCTACGAGCAGTACGTC.

The genes are TRBV19 and TRBJ1-5; TRBD1 is a possible D gene (5 bases). The CDR3 covers 14 residues. The V end was cut by 6 bases, the J end by 7 bases, with 16 bases between. Germline V CDR1 and CDR2: LNHDA, SQIVND (reference sequence). The CDR3: CASRALGVIQPQHF. Here the CDR3 DNA reads TGTGCCAGTAGAGCTTTAGGGGTCATCCAGCCCCAGCATTTT.

Ten or more counts support this clonotype. The V call is TRBV6-4, the J call TRBJ2-7; either TRBD1 or TRBD2 may fit D (5 bases each). Germline V gene lookup returns CDR1 MRHNA and CDR2 SNTAGT. V dropped 3 bases and J dropped 3 bases, with 18 bases sitting between them. The CDR3 covers 16 residues. CDR3 bases: TGTGCCAGCAGTGAATCAACCTGGGACGATCTCTACGAGCAGTACGTC. Its translation: CASSESTWDDLYEQYV.

This clonotype was seen a handful of times. The J gene is TRBJ2-7, the V gene TRBV18; D is perhaps TRBD2 (6 bases). This CDR3 comprises 14 residues. The germline V gene encodes CDR1 KGHSH and CDR2 LQKENI. V was pared by 3 bases and J by 6 bases, with 15 bases between. The CDR3 region is CASSPRIGGFEQYV. Written as DNA, the CDR3 is TGTGCCAGCTCACCCCGAATAGGAGGGTTCGAGCAGTACGTC.

The table lists this clonotype with a few counts. This sequence joins TRBV9 and TRBJ2-3; D is undetermined. V was shortened by 4 bases and J by 8 bases, with 14 bases between the two germline ends. Per germline, CDR1 SGDLS and CDR2 YYNGEE. There are 13 residues in the CDR3. Written as DNA, the CDR3 is TGTGCCAGCAGCTACCGGACCCCGGGTACGCAGTATTTT. Translated, it gives CASSYRTPGTQYF.

This clonotype has at least ten counts. The gene calls are TRBV6-1 and TRBJ2-4; D tentatively reads TRBD1 or TRBD2 (5 bases each). The CDR3 covers 13 residues. V lost 6 bases to trimming and J lost 9 bases, with 15 bases between them. CDR1 is MNHNS, CDR2 SASEGT, per germline. As DNA, the CDR3 is TGTGCCAGCAGGAGTGGGGGTGGTGCCATTCAGTACTTC. Translated: CASRSGGGAIQYF.

This clonotype showed up just a few times. V and J are TRBV6-5 and TRBJ2-1, with D tentatively TRBD2 (7 bases). Germline CDR1 is MNHEY and CDR2 is SVGAGI. V was trimmed by 2 bases and J by 7 bases, leaving 12 bases between them. This CDR3 spans 14 amino acids. The chain's CDR3 is CASSYGGAWNEQFF. The CDR3 DNA sequence: TGTGCCAGCAGTTACGGGGGGGCCTGGAATGAGCAGTTCTTC.

This clonotype was detected only a few times. This chain uses TRBV20-1 with TRBJ2-5; possibly TRBD1 for D (6 bases). Trimming left V 6 bases short and J 0 bases short, with 11 bases between. The CDR3 has 13 residues. Per the germline V gene, CDR1 is DFQATT and CDR2 is SNEGSKA (reference sequence). The CDR3 reads CSAGGINQETQYF. The CDR3 DNA is TGCAGTGCAGGGGGTATTAACCAAGAGACCCAGTACTTC.

This rearrangement joins TRBV20-1 to TRBJ2-1; a weak D match, TRBD2 (5 bases). Germline V gene sequence: CDR1 DFQATT, CDR2 SNEGSKA (reference sequence). The CDR3 is 15 residues long. Trimming took off 4 bases at V and 1 base at J, with 14 bases between the two ends. This CDR3 reads CSATNLAGSYNEQFF. CDR3 DNA sequence: TGCAGTGCTACTAATCTAGCTGGGTCCTACAATGAGCAGTTCTTC.

The chain is built from TRBV7-2 and TRBJ2-1; the D gene is possibly TRBD2 (7 bases). Germline V gene data show CDR1 as SGHTA and CDR2 as FQGNSA. The CDR3 runs to 15 residues. V was cut by 3 bases and J by 7 bases, with 16 bases left in between. CDR3 amino acids: CASSFGGGRRNEQFF. CDR3 nucleotide sequence: TGTGCCAGCAGCTTTGGGGGGGGGCGACGTAATGAGCAGTTCTTC.

This CDR3 is CASSEGQGEVTEAFF. The CDR3 DNA reads TGTGCCAGTAGTGAGGGACAGGGGGAGGTCACTGAAGCTTTCTTT. The gene calls are TRBV19 and TRBJ1-1; 11 bases agree with TRBD1. Germline values: CDR1 LNHDA, CDR2 SQIVND (reference sequence). J was trimmed by 4 bases and V by 5 bases; bases with no gene match: 6. This CDR3 has 15 residues.

V gene TRBV3-1 combines with J gene TRBJ1-5; D is perhaps TRBD1 (6 bases). The CDR3 totals 15 residues. Germline V gene sequence: CDR1 LGHDT, CDR2 YNNKEL (reference sequence). V shed 4 bases and J shed 1 base, with 11 bases lying between them. The CDR3 sequence: CASSLGDRSNQPQHF. The CDR3 coding sequence is TGTGCCAGCAGCCTAGGAGACAGGAGCAATCAGCCCCAGCATTTT.

In its sample, this clonotype was seen a few times. The chain carries TRBV7-2 and TRBJ2-1; 11 bases agree with TRBD2. The CDR3 length is 15 residues. V lost 5 bases to trimming and J lost 7 bases; unmatched junction nucleotides: 7. Germline V gene lookup returns CDR1 SGHTA and CDR2 FQGNSA. Here the CDR3 DNA reads TGTGCCAGCAGCCAGGTAGCGGGGGGGCTTAATGAGCAGTTCTTC. It yields the protein CASSQVAGGLNEQFF.

This clonotype came up a few times. The chain employs TRBV20-1 and TRBJ2-3; D is possibly TRBD2 (5 bases). There are 16 residues in the CDR3. The V end was cut by 6 bases, the J end by 4 bases, with 23 bases between. The germline V gene has CDR1 DFQATT and CDR2 SNEGSKA (reference sequence). The CDR3, as DNA: TGCAGTGCCCCAGACCCTCGCGGAGCGGTCCCAGATACGCAGTATTTT. It translates to CSAPDPRGAVPDTQYF.

CDR3 region: CATSRDPGTSRETQYF. As DNA, the CDR3 is TGTGCCACCAGCAGAGATCCGGGGACTAGCAGGGAGACCCAGTACTTC. V is TRBV15 and J is TRBJ2-5, with 9 positions matching TRBD2. Trimming at V came to 0 bases and at J to 5 bases, leaving 7 bases not matched to a gene. The germline gives CDR1 LNHNV, CDR2 YYDKDF (reference sequence). The CDR3 extends over 16 amino acids.

This clonotype was counted a few times. V is TRBV5-5 and J is TRBJ2-5, with D perhaps TRBD2 (5 bases). The CDR3 extends over 16 amino acids. Trimming removed 3 bases from V and 2 bases from J, with 17 bases in between. Germline V lookup: CDR1 SGHKS, CDR2 YYEKEE (reference sequence). CDR3 amino acids: CASSYGVVAPQETQYF. Written as DNA, the CDR3 is TGTGCCAGCAGCTACGGAGTAGTAGCGCCACAAGAGACCCAGTACTTC.

The sample holds many counts of this clonotype. This chain links TRBV12-3 or TRBV12-4 with TRBJ2-3; 9 positions agree with TRBD2. The CDR3 length is 15 residues. Trimming took 5 bases from V and 1 from J; bases not matched to a gene: 4. CDR3 in amino acids: CASSRSGGRTDTQYF. In DNA form, the CDR3 reads TGTGCCAGCAGTCGTAGCGGGGGCCGCACAGATACGCAGTATTTT.

This clonotype showed up just once. The CDR3 reads CASSLDRAGGEQYV. The CDR3 region has the DNA TGCGCCAGCAGCTTGGACAGGGCGGGGGGCGAGCAGTACGTC. This chain uses TRBV5-1 with TRBJ2-7; 8 bases are a match to TRBD2. The V and J ends lost 0 bases and 6 bases, in that order; junction bases with no gene match: 5. CDR1 is SGHRS and CDR2 is YFSETQ in the germline V gene. The CDR3 covers 14 residues.